This T cell receptor beta chain was sequenced during a study of T cell responses to AZD1222 COVID-19 vaccine. This clone came up once. Generated by immunoSEQ multiplex PCR, the TCRdb table keeps only in-frame clones and is missing some. Seen here are fewer than 150,000 clones, around 88% observed once, and the top ten hold 4% to 5.5%. CDR3 length: 12 amino acids. Per the germline V gene, CDR1 is LNHDA and CDR2 is SQIVND (reference sequence). Trimming at V came to 7 bases and at J to 10 bases, leaving 7 bases not matched to a gene. The TCR was taken from an adult in good health. This chain uses TRBV19 with TRBJ2-5; TRBD2 aligns across 9 bases. The input for sequencing was peripheral blood, taken on day 0 of AZD1222 vaccination. The CDR3 sequence is CASKNYSGGQYF. CDR3 sequence (DNA): TGTGCCAGTAAAAACTATAGCGGGGGCCAGTACTTC.